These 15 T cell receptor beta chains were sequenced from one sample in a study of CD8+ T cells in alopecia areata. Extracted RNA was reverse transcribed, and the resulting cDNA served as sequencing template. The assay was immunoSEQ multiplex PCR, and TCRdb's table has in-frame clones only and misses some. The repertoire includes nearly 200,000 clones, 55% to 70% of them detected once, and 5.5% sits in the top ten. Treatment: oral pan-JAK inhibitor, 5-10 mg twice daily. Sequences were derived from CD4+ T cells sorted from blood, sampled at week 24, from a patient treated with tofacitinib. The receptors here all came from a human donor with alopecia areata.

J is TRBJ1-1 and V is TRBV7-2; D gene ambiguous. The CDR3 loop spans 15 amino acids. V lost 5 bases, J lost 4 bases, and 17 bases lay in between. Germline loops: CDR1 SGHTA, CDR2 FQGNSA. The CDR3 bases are TGTGCCAGCAGCCCGGGCCCTTCGTCTGGCACTGAAGCTTTCTTT. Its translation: CASSPGPSSGTEAFF.

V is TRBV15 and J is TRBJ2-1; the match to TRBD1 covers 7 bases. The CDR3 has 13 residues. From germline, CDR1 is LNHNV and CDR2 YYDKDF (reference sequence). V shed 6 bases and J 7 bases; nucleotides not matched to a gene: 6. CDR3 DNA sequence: TGTGCCACCAGGACTACAGGGGTAAATGAGCAGTTCTTC. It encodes CATRTTGVNEQFF.

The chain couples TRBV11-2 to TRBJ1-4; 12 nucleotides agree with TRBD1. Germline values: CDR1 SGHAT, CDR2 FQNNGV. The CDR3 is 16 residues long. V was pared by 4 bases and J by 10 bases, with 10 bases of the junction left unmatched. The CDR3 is CASSSHPGQGAGKLFF. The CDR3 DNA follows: TGTGCCAGCAGCTCTCACCCGGGACAGGGGGCAGGAAAACTGTTTTTT.

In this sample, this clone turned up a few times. CDR3 coding DNA: TGTGCCAGCAGTTATCTCCGTGACAGCACAGATACGCAGTATTTT. Translation gives CASSYLRDSTDTQYF. V usage is TRBV6-5 and J usage is TRBJ2-3; D gene ambiguous. Per the germline V gene, CDR1 is MNHEY and CDR2 is SVGAGI. V was trimmed by 3 bases and J by 0 bases, leaving 10 bases between them. The CDR3 has 15 amino acids.

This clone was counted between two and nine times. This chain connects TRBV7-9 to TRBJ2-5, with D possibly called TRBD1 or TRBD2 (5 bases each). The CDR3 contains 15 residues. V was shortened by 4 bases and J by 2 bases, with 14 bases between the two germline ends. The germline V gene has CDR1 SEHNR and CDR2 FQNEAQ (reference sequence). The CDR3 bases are TGTGCCAGCAGCTCTCGTGAGGGGAGTCAAGAGACCCAGTACTTC. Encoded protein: CASSSREGSQETQYF.

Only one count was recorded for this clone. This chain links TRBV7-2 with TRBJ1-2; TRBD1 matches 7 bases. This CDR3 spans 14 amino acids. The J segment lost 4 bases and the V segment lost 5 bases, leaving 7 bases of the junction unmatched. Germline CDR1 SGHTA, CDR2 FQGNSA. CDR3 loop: CASSRKRGPYGYTF. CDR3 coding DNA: TGTGCCAGCAGCCGAAAAAGGGGGCCCTATGGCTACACCTTC.

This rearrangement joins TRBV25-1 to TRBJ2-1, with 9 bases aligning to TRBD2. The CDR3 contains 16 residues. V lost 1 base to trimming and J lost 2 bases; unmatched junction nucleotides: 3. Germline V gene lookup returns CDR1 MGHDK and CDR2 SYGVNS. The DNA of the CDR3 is TGTGCCAGCAGTGAATGGAGCGGGAGGACCTACAATGAGCAGTTCTTC. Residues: CASSEWSGRTYNEQFF.

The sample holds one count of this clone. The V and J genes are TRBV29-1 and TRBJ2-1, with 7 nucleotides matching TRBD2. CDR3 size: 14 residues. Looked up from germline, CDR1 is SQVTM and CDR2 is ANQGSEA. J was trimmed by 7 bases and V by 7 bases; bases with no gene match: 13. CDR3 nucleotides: TGCAGCGGACGATTGGGAGGGAGGTCGAATGAGCAGTTCTTC. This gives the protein CSGRLGGRSNEQFF.

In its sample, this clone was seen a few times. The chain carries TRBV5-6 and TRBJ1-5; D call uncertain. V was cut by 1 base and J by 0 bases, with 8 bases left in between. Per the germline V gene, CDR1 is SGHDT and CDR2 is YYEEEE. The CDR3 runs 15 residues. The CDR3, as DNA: TGTGCCAGCAGCTTGTGGGTCCTTAGCAATCAGCCCCAGCATTTT. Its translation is CASSLWVLSNQPQHF. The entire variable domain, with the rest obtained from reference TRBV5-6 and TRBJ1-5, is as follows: DAGVTQSPTHLIKTRGQQVTLRCSPKSGHDTVSWYQQALGQGPQFIFQYYEEEERQRGNFPDRFSGHQFPNYSSELNVNALLLGDSALYLCASSLWVLSNQPQHFGDGTRLSIL.

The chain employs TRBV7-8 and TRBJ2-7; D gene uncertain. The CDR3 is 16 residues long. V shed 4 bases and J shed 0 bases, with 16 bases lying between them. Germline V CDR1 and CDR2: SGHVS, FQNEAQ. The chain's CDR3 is CASSSYYSGGSYEQYF. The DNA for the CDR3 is TGTGCCAGCAGCTCCTATTATTCGGGTGGCTCCTACGAGCAGTACTTC.

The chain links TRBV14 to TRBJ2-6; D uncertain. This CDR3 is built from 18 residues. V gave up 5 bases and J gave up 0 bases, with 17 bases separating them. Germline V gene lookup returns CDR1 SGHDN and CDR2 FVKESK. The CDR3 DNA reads TGTGCCAGCAGCGACGGCCCCATCCATTCCTCTGGGGCCAACGTCCTGACTTTC. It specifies CASSDGPIHSSGANVLTF.

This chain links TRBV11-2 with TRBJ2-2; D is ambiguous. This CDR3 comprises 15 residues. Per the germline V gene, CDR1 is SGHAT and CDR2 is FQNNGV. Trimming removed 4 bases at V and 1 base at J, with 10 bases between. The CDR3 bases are TGTGCCAGCAGCTCCCCACGAGGGAACACCGGGGAGCTGTTTTTT. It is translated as CASSSPRGNTGELFF. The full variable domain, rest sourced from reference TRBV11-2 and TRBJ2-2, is EAGVAQSPRYKIIEKRQSVAFWCNPISGHATLYWYQQILGQGPKLLIQFQNNGVVDDSQLPKDRFSAERLKGVDSTLKIQPAKLEDSAVYLCASSSPRGNTGELFFGEGSRLTVL.

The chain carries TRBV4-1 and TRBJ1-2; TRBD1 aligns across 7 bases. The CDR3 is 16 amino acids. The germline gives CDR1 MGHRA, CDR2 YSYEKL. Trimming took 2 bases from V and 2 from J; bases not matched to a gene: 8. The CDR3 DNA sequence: TGCGCCAGCAGCCAAAGTGTGACAGGGTTAAACTATGGCTACACCTTC. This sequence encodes CASSQSVTGLNYGYTF.

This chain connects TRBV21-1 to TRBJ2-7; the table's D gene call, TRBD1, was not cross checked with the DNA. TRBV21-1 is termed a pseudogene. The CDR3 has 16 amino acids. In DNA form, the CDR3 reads TGTGCCAGCAGCAAAGCGGCAGGGATTAAGCCCCCCGAGCAGTACTTC. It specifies CASSKAAGIKPPEQYF.

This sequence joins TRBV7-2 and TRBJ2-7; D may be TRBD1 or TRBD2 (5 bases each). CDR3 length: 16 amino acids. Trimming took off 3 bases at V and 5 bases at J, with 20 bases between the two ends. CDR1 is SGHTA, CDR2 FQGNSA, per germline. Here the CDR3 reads CASSLWERDPRDEQYF. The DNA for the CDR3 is TGTGCCAGCAGCTTGTGGGAACGGGACCCCAGGGACGAGCAGTACTTC.